The 28 T cell receptor beta chains below were found in one sample sequenced in a study of blood T cell repertoires in COVID-19 (TCRdb year 2020). Library preparation was by the immunoSEQ multiplex PCR assay. Entries here come from immuneACCESS through TCRdb and include only in-frame sequences with V and J called. Some clones fail to appear in such tables; in the studies checked, an unresolved V gene covers under half of the shortfall, and the cause of the remainder is unknown. This sample has some 320,000 clones in its table, and more than 85% of those were observed once. 3.5% to 5% of the sample is in the top ten clones. The sample comprised PBMCs or T cells enriched from blood (not recorded which). These receptors were taken from a young woman who had been exposed to COVID-19.

The chain carries TRBV7-2 and TRBJ2-1; TRBD2 agrees at 8 bases. This CDR3 comprises 15 residues. The germline V gene has CDR1 SGHTA and CDR2 FQGNSA. Trimming at V came to 1 base and at J to 8 bases, leaving 7 bases not matched to a gene. The CDR3 protein is CASSLDAGGVYEQFF. CDR3 nucleotide sequence: TGTGCCAGCAGCTTAGACGCGGGGGGAGTTTATGAGCAGTTCTTC.

This rearrangement joins TRBV13 to TRBJ1-2, with D tentatively TRBD1 (6 bases). The length of the CDR3 is 16 residues. Deletions cut 5 bases from V and 5 bases from J, with 21 bases between. The germline gives CDR1 PRHDT, CDR2 FYEKMQ (reference sequence). CDR3 in amino acids: CASSPFGGGAPYGYTF. DNA for the CDR3: TGTGCCAGCAGCCCCTTCGGGGGGGGCGCCCCGTATGGCTACACCTTC.

Points on this clone: The junction shows a germline mismatch at one end, possibly a read error. This rearrangement joins TRBV10-3 to TRBJ1-6, with a tentative D call TRBD1 (6 bases). The germline gives CDR1 ENHRY, CDR2 SYGVKD. This CDR3 spans 13 amino acids. CDR3 in amino acids: CAGRQAESSPLHF. The CDR3 region has the DNA TGTGCCGGACGACAGGCCGAGAGTTCACCCCTCCATTTT.

This clone occurred a few times. The rearrangement links TRBV27 to TRBJ1-2; 11 nucleotides match TRBD1. CDR1 and CDR2 from the germline V gene are MNHEY and SMNVEV (reference sequence). V was pared by 4 bases and J by 3 bases, with 10 bases of the junction left unmatched. CDR3 size: 17 residues. CDR3 in amino acids: CASSSDRGLRHYYGYTF. DNA for the CDR3: TGTGCCAGCAGTTCGGACAGGGGGCTTCGCCATTACTATGGCTACACCTTC.

The CDR3 reads CASSLVGTGHEKLFF. The CDR3 DNA reads as TGTGCCAGCAGCTTAGTCGGGACAGGGCATGAAAAACTGTTTTTT. The genes are TRBV7-8 and TRBJ1-4; 9 nucleotides agree with TRBD1. Germline V lookup: CDR1 SGHVS, CDR2 FQNEAQ. The trim removed 1 base at V and 6 bases at J, leaving 3 bases unmatched. The CDR3 loop spans 15 amino acids.

The rearrangement links TRBV7-9 to TRBJ1-1; possibly TRBD1 for D (6 bases). From germline, CDR1 is SEHNR and CDR2 FQNEAQ (reference sequence). This CDR3 region has 14 residues. Deletions cut 2 bases from V and 2 bases from J, with 9 bases between. CDR3 residues: CASSLIQGNTEAFF. The CDR3 nucleotides read TGTGCCAGCAGCTTAATACAGGGAAACACTGAAGCTTTCTTT.

The chain joins TRBV5-6 to TRBJ1-1, with 7 bases lining up with TRBD1. Germline V CDR1 and CDR2: SGHDT, YYEEEE. V shed 3 bases and J 2 bases; nucleotides not matched to a gene: 7. There are 15 residues in the CDR3. In DNA form, the CDR3 reads TGTGCCAGCAGCTCTGGGGACAGCCAAAACACTGAAGCTTTCTTT. Residues: CASSSGDSQNTEAFF. Using reference TRBV5-6 and TRBJ1-1 for the parts outside the CDR3, the full variable domain is DAGVTQSPTHLIKTRGQQVTLRCSPKSGHDTVSWYQQALGQGPQFIFQYYEEEERQRGNFPDRFSGHQFPNYSSELNVNALLLGDSALYLCASSSGDSQNTEAFFGQGTRLTVV.

CDR3 sequence: CASSPRLGGYETQYF. CDR3 nucleotide sequence: TGTGCCAGTAGTCCGCGGTTGGGCGGGTACGAGACCCAGTACTTC. The chain recombines TRBV19 with TRBJ2-5, with a possible D match to TRBD2 (5 bases). This CDR3 spans 15 amino acids. The ends were cut back, 5 bases at V and 5 bases at J, with 18 bases in the middle. Germline CDR1 LNHDA, CDR2 SQIVND (reference sequence).

The chain links TRBV3-1 (or the pseudogene TRBV3-2) to TRBJ1-1, with 12 bases identical to TRBD1. The CDR3 runs to 18 residues. Germline V lookup: CDR1 LGHDT, CDR2 YNNKEL (reference sequence). With V trimmed by 5 bases and J by 6 bases, 16 bases remained unmatched. CDR3 DNA sequence: TGTGCCAGCAGCTGCGCCGGGACAGGGGGCCAGGGCGGCGCTGAAGCTTTCTTT. Translated: CASSCAGTGGQGGAEAFF.

This chain links TRBV18 with TRBJ2-3; D remains ambiguous. This CDR3 has 15 residues. In germline, CDR1 is KGHSH, CDR2 LQKENI. V was pared by 2 bases and J by 0 bases, with 9 bases between. CDR3 region: CASSPGSRSTDTQYF. The CDR3 DNA reads as TGTGCCAGCTCACCAGGGTCCAGGAGCACAGATACGCAGTATTTT.

V usage is TRBV5-6 and J usage is TRBJ1-5; maybe TRBD1 (6 bases). V was trimmed by 4 bases and J by 2 bases, leaving 10 bases between them. Looked up from germline, CDR1 is SGHDT and CDR2 is YYEEEE. The CDR3 contains 14 residues. CDR3 region: CASSGTGRNQPQHF. CDR3 DNA sequence: TGTGCCAGCAGCGGAACAGGGCGCAATCAGCCCCAGCATTTT. The full variable domain, rest sourced from reference TRBV5-6 and TRBJ1-5, is DAGVTQSPTHLIKTRGQQVTLRCSPKSGHDTVSWYQQALGQGPQFIFQYYEEEERQRGNFPDRFSGHQFPNYSSELNVNALLLGDSALYLCASSGTGRNQPQHFGDGTRLSIL.

The V call is TRBV27, the J call TRBJ1-2, with 7 bases lining up with TRBD1. The junction had 8 bases not matched to a gene; V was cut back by 5 bases and J by 2 bases. Germline lookup yields CDR1 MNHEY and CDR2 SMNVEV (reference sequence). The CDR3 runs 15 residues. This CDR3 reads CASSPGQFANYGYTF. The CDR3 bases are TGTGCCAGCAGTCCGGGACAGTTTGCAAACTATGGCTACACCTTC.

This clone appeared once. V gene TRBV7-9 combines with J gene TRBJ2-3; perhaps TRBD1 as D (6 bases). CDR1 SEHNR and CDR2 FQNEAQ come from the germline V gene (reference sequence). Trimming removed 5 bases from V and 5 bases from J, with 11 bases in between. The length of the CDR3 is 13 residues. The CDR3, as DNA: TGTGCCAGCAGCGCACAGGGCGGAGATACGCAGTATTTT. Protein sequence: CASSAQGGDTQYF.

The chain combines TRBV4-2 with TRBJ2-3; the match to TRBD1 covers 7 bases. CDR3 length equals 15 residues. With V trimmed by 3 bases and J by 4 bases, 7 bases remained unmatched. Germline lookup yields CDR1 LGHNA and CDR2 YNFKEQ. In DNA form, the CDR3 reads TGTGCCAGCAGCCACGAACAGGGGAGCGCAGATACGCAGTATTTT. Translating gives CASSHEQGSADTQYF.

The chain uses TRBV24-1 and TRBJ1-1; D ambiguous. V lost 7 bases, J lost 0 bases, and 11 bases lay in between. The germline CDR1 and CDR2 sequences are KGHDR and SFDVKD. This CDR3 comprises 14 residues. The CDR3 DNA sequence: TGTGCCACCAGAGACACGGATATGAACACTGAAGCTTTCTTT. Its protein product is CATRDTDMNTEAFF.

The chain employs TRBV27 and TRBJ1-2; no definite D call. Germline CDR1 MNHEY, CDR2 SMNVEV (reference sequence). Trimming took off 5 bases at V and 1 base at J, with 11 bases between the two ends. This CDR3 comprises 14 residues. CDR3 coding DNA: TGTGCCAGCAGTCCCGGACTGATTAACTATGGCTACACCTTC. Its protein is CASSPGLINYGYTF.

J is TRBJ2-7 and V is TRBV18; 10 bases fit TRBD1. CDR3 length: 16 amino acids. V lost 0 bases and J lost 2; bases outside the gene matches: 4. The germline V gene has CDR1 KGHSH and CDR2 LQKENI. The chain's CDR3 is CASSPPTGTGAYEQYF. The CDR3 DNA reads as TGTGCCAGCTCACCACCTACCGGGACAGGGGCCTACGAGCAGTACTTC.

The CDR3 sequence: CASTYGQARSGANVLTF. CDR3 sequence (DNA): TGTGCCAGTACATACGGACAGGCCCGCTCTGGGGCCAACGTCCTGACTTTC. The chain is built from TRBV19 and TRBJ2-6; 7 bases match TRBD1. Germline assignment: CDR1 LNHDA and CDR2 SQIVND (reference sequence). The CDR3 consists of 17 residues. The V gene end was trimmed by 7 bases and the J gene end by 0 bases; junction bases not matched to a gene: 9.

The V call is TRBV7-6, the J call TRBJ2-7, with 8 bases matching TRBD1. There are 15 residues in the CDR3. V lost 4 bases, J lost 6 bases, and 11 bases stayed unmatched. Germline CDR1 and CDR2: SGHVS and FNYEAQ. CDR3 residues: CASSSPDRGHFEQYF. CDR3 in DNA: TGTGCCAGCAGCTCTCCCGACAGGGGTCATTTCGAGCAGTACTTC.

The V gene is TRBV19, the J gene TRBJ1-2; 9 bases agree with TRBD1. Per the germline V gene, CDR1 is LNHDA and CDR2 is SQIVND (reference sequence). The CDR3 loop spans 13 amino acids. V lost 5 bases to trimming and J lost 6 bases; unmatched junction nucleotides: 4. This CDR3 reads CASSSRTGDGYTF. CDR3 bases: TGTGCCAGTAGTTCAAGGACAGGGGATGGCTACACCTTC. Full variable domain (remainder filled in from reference TRBV19 and TRBJ1-2): DGGITQSPKYLFRKEGQNVTLSCEQNLNHDAMYWYRQDPGQGLRLIYYSQIVNDFQKGDIAEGYSVSREKKESFPLTVTSAQKNPTAFYLCASSSRTGDGYTFGSGTRLTVV.

V is TRBV5-6 and J is TRBJ1-5; a weak D match, TRBD1 (5 bases). The CDR3 loop spans 15 amino acids. The germline V and J ends were trimmed by 2 bases and 3 bases, with 12 bases remaining between them. CDR1 and CDR2 (germline): SGHDT, YYEEEE. The CDR3 nucleotides are TGTGCCAGCAGCTTCCTTCAGGGTTCCAATCAGCCCCAGCATTTT. This sequence encodes CASSFLQGSNQPQHF.

This clone occurred once. CDR3 protein: CASSQDLTVEQFF. CDR3 DNA sequence: TGTGCCAGCAGCCAAGATTTAACGGTTGAGCAGTTCTTC. The chain employs TRBV14 and TRBJ2-1; D remains ambiguous. The V end was cut by 0 bases, the J end by 9 bases, with 9 bases between. The germline CDR1 and CDR2 sequences are SGHDN and FVKESK. The CDR3 length is 13 residues. Supplemented by reference TRBV14 and TRBJ2-1, the full variable domain reads EAGVTQFPSHSVIEKGQTVTLRCDPISGHDNLYWYRRVMGKEIKFLLHFVKESKQDESGMPNNRFLAERTGGTYSTLKVQPAELEDSGVYFCASSQDLTVEQFFGPGTRLTVL.

The gene calls are TRBV27 and TRBJ2-1; TRBD1 might be the D (6 bases). Deletions cut 6 bases from V and 0 bases from J, with 12 bases between. Germline V gives CDR1 MNHEY, CDR2 SMNVEV (reference sequence). CDR3 length equals 15 residues. In nucleotides, the CDR3 is TGTGCCAGCAGGGCCGACAGGCTCTCCTACAATGAGCAGTTCTTC. This sequence encodes CASRADRLSYNEQFF.

This clone was observed a handful of times. This rearrangement joins TRBV25-1 to TRBJ1-2, with D tentatively TRBD1 (6 bases). The CDR3 length is 14 residues. Germline V gene lookup returns CDR1 MGHDK and CDR2 SYGVNS. V was cut by 2 bases and J by 3 bases, with 10 bases left in between. The chain's CDR3 is CASSEVQGHYGYTF. Written as DNA, the CDR3 is TGTGCCAGCAGTGAAGTACAGGGCCACTATGGCTACACCTTC.

The CDR3 DNA reads TGCGCCAGCAGCTTACAGGGGGCACAGCCCCAGCATTTT. Its translation: CASSLQGAQPQHF. The chain uses TRBV5-1 and TRBJ1-5, with 9 bases that match TRBD1. V lost 2 bases, J lost 7 bases, and 1 base stayed unmatched. CDR1 and CDR2 from the germline V gene are SGHRS and YFSETQ. CDR3 length: 13 residues.

The chain couples TRBV7-3 to TRBJ1-1, with TRBD1 matching over 7 bases. CDR3 length equals 14 residues. V lost 5 bases and J lost 7; bases outside the gene matches: 10. The germline gives CDR1 SGHTA, CDR2 FQGTGA. In nucleotides, the CDR3 is TGTGCCAGCAGCATGAACATAGGGGACAGTGAAGCTTTCTTT. This gives the protein CASSMNIGDSEAFF. Filled out from reference TRBV7-3 and TRBJ1-1, the complete variable domain reads GAGVSQTPSNKVTEKGKYVELRCDPISGHTALYWYRQSLGQGPEFLIYFQGTGAADDSGLPNDRFFAVRPEGSVSTLKIQRTERGDSAVYLCASSMNIGDSEAFFGQGTRLTVV.

The genes are TRBV10-3 and TRBJ1-5; TRBD1 matches at 9 bases. The CDR3 extends over 20 amino acids. The V and J ends lost 1 base and 0 bases, in that order; junction bases with no gene match: 13. Germline assignment: CDR1 ENHRY and CDR2 SYGVKD. The CDR3 here is CAISEFVGQGGGYSNQPQHF. DNA for the CDR3: TGTGCCATCAGTGAGTTTGTGGGACAGGGTGGAGGGTATAGCAATCAGCCCCAGCATTTT.

The J gene is TRBJ2-7, the V gene TRBV27; D might be TRBD2 (7 bases). With 0 bases removed from V and 2 bases from J, the gap between germline ends came to 26 bases. This CDR3 has 20 amino acids. Germline-derived CDR1 and CDR2 are MNHEY and SMNVEV (reference sequence). CDR3 nucleotide sequence: TGTGCCAGCAGTTTATCGGCATACCCAAAGGGGGGGGAAAGGGCCTACGAGCAGTACTTC. Translating it yields CASSLSAYPKGGERAYEQYF.